This TCR beta chain was observed in a study of human T cells and chemical hapten exposure. Study overall: The study sensitized with 2% DPC on a 2 cm by 2 cm patch of upper inner arm skin.

General study findings and limits: Unchanged with DPC sensitization were TCRs above 1 in 1000 frequency. Expanded TCRs formed significantly more large CDR3 similarity clusters than controls.

CDR3 size: 14 residues. The germline V gene encodes CDR1 SGHRS and CDR2 YFSETQ. About this clonotype: Its target is unknown. Germline is not matched at one junction end, which may reflect a read error.

Documented time point: patch test 1, 2 weeks after DPC sensitization. Treatment denoted: therapeutic diphenylcyclopropenone sensitization with weekly scalp DPC. MiXCR, applied by TCRdb to the RACE reads, yields one record per CDR3 protein. The sample shows more than 90,000 distinct CDR3 sequences, about 10% of them seen only once. The V gene is TRBV5-1, the J gene TRBJ2-1, with D possibly being TRBD2 (5 bases). This material consisted of whole blood, taken in connection with sensitization to the hapten diphenylcyclopropenone (DPC). This receptor was obtained from a man aged 35 to 55 with alopecia areata. Some clones in this sample may be carry-over from other donors' samples. The CDR3 loop reads CASNLATSNNEQFF. The CDR3 bases are TGCGCCAGCAACTTGGCCACTAGTAATAATGAGCAGTTCTTC.